The 19 T cell receptor beta chains given below trace back to one sample, sequenced in a study of ipilimumab plus nivolumab after autologous stem cell transplantation. Measured with immunoSEQ multiplex PCR; TCRdb has only the in-frame clones, and not every one. This sample has approximately 84,000 clones; over 80% occur once, and the top ten carry 2% to 2.5%. The sample in question was PBMCs, obtained in a trial of ipilimumab plus nivolumab as post-transplant consolidation. Source of these receptors: a male donor with diffuse large B-cell lymphoma.

This rearrangement joins TRBV11-2 to TRBJ2-7, with 7 bases lining up with TRBD1. The CDR3 is 15 residues long. The germline V gene encodes CDR1 SGHAT and CDR2 FQNNGV. The V and J ends lost 4 bases and 3 bases, in that order; junction bases with no gene match: 9. The DNA for the CDR3 is TGTGCCAGCAGCTCCATTTGGACAGGAGACTACGAGCAGTACTTC. Its protein product is CASSSIWTGDYEQYF.

The V call is TRBV2, the J call TRBJ2-5; possible D gene TRBD1, 6 bases. CDR3 size: 12 residues. The V end lost 5 bases, the J end lost 5 bases, and 9 bases lay between the germline ends. CDR1 and CDR2 from the germline V gene are SNHLY and FYNNEI. CDR3 region: CASSPGVETQYF. In DNA form, the CDR3 reads TGTGCCAGCAGTCCAGGGGTTGAGACCCAGTACTTC.

The table lists this clone with a few counts. This rearrangement joins TRBV29-1 to TRBJ1-2; D is perhaps TRBD1 (5 bases). The germline V gene has CDR1 SQVTM and CDR2 ANQGSEA. The CDR3 is 11 residues long. Trimming cost V 6 bases and J 8 bases, with 13 bases left between them. The chain's CDR3 is CSVLGEKGYTF. The CDR3 DNA reads TGCAGCGTGTTGGGGGAAAAAGGCTACACCTTC.

V and J are TRBV6-6 and TRBJ1-1; the D is unclear. In germline, CDR1 is MNHNY, CDR2 SVGAGI (reference sequence). The V end lost 6 bases, the J end lost 4 bases, and 9 bases lay between the germline ends. This CDR3 is 12 amino acids long. The CDR3 nucleotides are TGTGCCAGCAGCCTCGAGAGCACTGAAGCTTTCTTT. Its protein is CASSLESTEAFF.

The chain combines TRBV4-1 with TRBJ2-6; D possibly uses TRBD1 or TRBD2 (6 bases each). The CDR3 consists of 17 residues. Trimming cost V 0 bases and J 2 bases, with 11 bases left between them. Germline V gene sequence: CDR1 MGHRA, CDR2 YSYEKL. The CDR3 loop is CASSQDRGAAGANVLTF. The DNA of the CDR3 is TGCGCCAGCAGCCAAGATAGGGGGGCGGCTGGGGCCAACGTCCTGACTTTC.

The CDR3 spells CASRAPGYQETQYF. The CDR3 coding sequence is TGTGCCAGCAGGGCCCCTGGGTACCAAGAGACCCAGTACTTC. J is TRBJ2-5 and V is TRBV7-2; no clear D. CDR3 size: 14 residues. CDR1 and CDR2 from the germline V gene are SGHTA and FQGNSA. Trimming shortened V by 6 bases and J by 0 bases, and 11 bases separated the two germline ends.

V usage is TRBV27 and J usage is TRBJ1-6, with D hard to call. This CDR3 comprises 18 residues. With 3 bases removed from V and 0 bases from J, the gap between germline ends came to 15 bases. Germline values: CDR1 MNHEY, CDR2 SMNVEV (reference sequence). In DNA, the CDR3 is TGTGCCAGCAGTTTCGGAAAAGCCCGCGACTCCTATAATTCACCCCTCCACTTT. Its protein is CASSFGKARDSYNSPLHF.

The chain couples TRBV7-2 to TRBJ2-7, with a tentative D call TRBD2 (6 bases). The CDR3 has 15 amino acids. Germline assignment: CDR1 SGHTA and CDR2 FQGNSA. V was shortened by 3 bases and J by 3 bases, with 15 bases between the two germline ends. Here the CDR3 DNA reads TGTGCCAGCAGCTTTGCCGGGACTGGGGTCTACGAGCAGTACTTC. Translation: CASSFAGTGVYEQYF.

J is TRBJ1-1 and V is TRBV6-5; no reliable D call. CDR1 and CDR2 (germline): MNHEY, SVGAGI. The V gene lost 6 bases and the J gene lost 8 bases, with 13 bases spanning the gap. This CDR3 is 12 amino acids long. The CDR3 protein is CASSLRAREAFF. The CDR3, as DNA: TGTGCCAGCAGCCTGAGGGCTCGGGAAGCTTTCTTT.

The chain couples TRBV9 to TRBJ1-6; unclear D gene. The V and J ends lost 4 bases and 7 bases respectively, with 24 bases between them. Germline V gene data show CDR1 as SGDLS and CDR2 as YYNGEE. This CDR3 is built from 18 residues. The chain's CDR3 is CASSPTGSYVILNSPLHF. The CDR3 DNA is TGTGCCAGCAGCCCGACCGGTTCGTACGTAATTCTAAATTCACCCCTCCACTTT.

The rearrangement uses TRBV4-3 and TRBJ1-2; maybe TRBD1 (5 bases). This CDR3 region has 16 residues. The V end was cut by 1 base, the J end by 0 bases, with 12 bases between. Germline V gene lookup returns CDR1 LGHNA and CDR2 YSLEER. CDR3 in amino acids: CASSQGRQTTNYGYTF. The CDR3 nucleotides read TGCGCCAGCAGCCAAGGCCGACAGACCACTAACTATGGCTACACCTTC.

This clone was seen a few times. The chain combines TRBV7-2 with TRBJ1-1; a weak D match, TRBD1 (5 bases). Trimming removed 3 bases at V and 5 bases at J, with 19 bases between. Germline V gives CDR1 SGHTA, CDR2 FQGNSA. The CDR3 consists of 16 residues. In DNA, the CDR3 is TGTGCCAGCAGCTTTCAGGGTCCTCCTAGGGTAACTGAAGCTTTCTTT. This translates into CASSFQGPPRVTEAFF.

The chain recombines TRBV7-2 with TRBJ2-1; perhaps TRBD1 as D (5 bases). Germline assignment: CDR1 SGHTA and CDR2 FQGNSA. V was trimmed by 9 bases and J by 0 bases, leaving 18 bases between them. The CDR3 spans 16 residues. The CDR3 nucleotides are TGTGCCAGTTCACTGTGGGGCTCCAGCTCCTACAATGAGCAGTTCTTC. Translation gives CASSLWGSSSYNEQFF.

The rearrangement joins TRBV7-2 to TRBJ2-1; 8 nucleotides match TRBD2. V shed 1 base, J shed 9 bases, and the junction held 5 bases outside the gene matches. In germline, CDR1 is SGHTA, CDR2 FQGNSA. CDR3 size: 14 residues. Here the CDR3 reads CASSLVPAGAEQFF. CDR3 bases: TGTGCCAGCAGCTTAGTCCCAGCGGGGGCTGAGCAGTTCTTC.

In nucleotides, the CDR3 is TGTGCCAGCAGCTCCAGGGGATCTAATGAAAAACTGTTTTTT. Protein: CASSSRGSNEKLFF. The rearrangement uses TRBV5-6 and TRBJ1-4, with D maybe TRBD1 (6 bases). CDR1 and CDR2 (germline): SGHDT, YYEEEE. V lost 3 bases, J lost 3 bases, and 9 bases lay in between. The CDR3 is made up of 14 amino acids.

J is TRBJ2-2 and V is TRBV19, with a weak D call TRBD1 (6 bases). The CDR3 spans 14 residues. Between the trimmed V and J ends, which lost 9 bases and 2 bases, there was a span of 13 bases. Germline values: CDR1 LNHDA, CDR2 SQIVND (reference sequence). The CDR3 bases are TGTGCCAGCCAGGGGCATAGAAACACCGGGGAGCTGTTTTTT. It is translated as CASQGHRNTGELFF. Complete variable domain (other parts from reference TRBV19 and TRBJ2-2): DGGITQSPKYLFRKEGQNVTLSCEQNLNHDAMYWYRQDPGQGLRLIYYSQIVNDFQKGDIAEGYSVSREKKESFPLTVTSAQKNPTAFYLCASQGHRNTGELFFGEGSRLTVL.

The V call is TRBV5-1, the J call TRBJ2-1; tentatively, D is TRBD2 (6 bases). Germline V gene data show CDR1 as SGHRS and CDR2 as YFSETQ. The CDR3 length is 15 residues. Between the trimmed V and J ends, which lost 4 bases and 5 bases, there was a span of 16 bases. CDR3 coding DNA: TGCGCCAGCAGCCTCGGGGGAGCTTCAAACAATGAGCAGTTCTTC. Protein: CASSLGGASNNEQFF.

The chain couples TRBV7-3 to TRBJ2-1, with D tentatively TRBD1 or TRBD2 (6 bases each). With 4 bases removed from V and 7 bases from J, the gap between germline ends came to 14 bases. From germline, CDR1 is SGHTA and CDR2 FQGTGA. CDR3 length equals 14 residues. In DNA form, the CDR3 reads TGTGCCAGCAGCTCCCGGGGGCCACCGAATGAGCAGTTCTTC. Its translation: CASSSRGPPNEQFF.

The genes are TRBV11-1 and TRBJ2-1, with 13 bases identical to TRBD2. Losses at the gene ends were 5 bases for V and 9 bases for J; bases not matched to a gene: 13. Germline assignment: CDR1 SGHAT and CDR2 FQDESV (reference sequence). CDR3 length: 17 residues. CDR3 amino acids: CASSHTSGGALLPEQFF. CDR3 in DNA: TGTGCCAGCAGCCATACTAGCGGGGGGGCTCTCCTTCCTGAGCAGTTCTTC.